This T cell receptor beta chain was observed in a study of blood T cells in healthy people across ages (dated by TCRdb to about 2015). General notes on the study: Template switching captured roughly one uniquely barcoded TCR beta cDNA molecule per two T cells in model experiments. The study measured age-related changes in TCR beta repertoire diversity using deep sequencing normalized with unique cDNA molecular identifiers. Four age groups were formed from the donors: young (average about 15 years), middle-aged (around 39), aged (62) and long-lived (roughly 81). To avoid experimental bias, donors of different ages were spread randomly across the sequencing lanes. Two additional independent replicas of 1 million unique cDNA reads from the same blood draw were analyzed for two donors (one aged 18 to 29 and one aged 80 or older).

The CDR1 and CDR2 encoded by the germline V gene are SNHLY and FYNNEI. Cut back by 1 base and 0 bases, the V and J ends lie 4 bases apart. The CDR3 spans 15 residues, from the cysteine through the phenylalanine. Just the 45-base CDR3 DNA is kept, in frame starting at base 1. Library preparation used 5' RACE. Sequenced on an Illumina HiSeq 2500. A second 7 to 11 cycle PCR used a sample-barcoded 5' primer and a J-beta primer mix. A unique molecular identifier was introduced onto each TCR beta cDNA molecule by a template-switch 5' adaptor carrying 12 random nucleotides. Each sample yielded at least 2.5 million CDR3-containing paired-end reads. First-strand cDNA synthesis was performed from all RNA using the Mint cDNA synthesis kit, with priming by a TRBC-specific oligonucleotide. Following uracil-DNA glycosylase treatment, a first 18-cycle PCR with universal primers M1SS and BC2_uni_R was performed on all cDNA. In the original analysis: Each sample was normalized by randomly selecting 1 million high-quality reads, each carrying a distinct molecular identifier. Reads with shared molecular identifiers were discarded instead of being binned into consensus sequences. MiTCR, run with a Q25 quality threshold and the strictest error-elimination algorithm, handled CDR3 identification, clonotype clustering and error correction. A nonparametric unseen species model with Euler transformation was used to estimate lower-bound total TCR beta diversity. Clones were called with MiXCR by TCRdb after fastp trimmed the public reads at Q25, and only in-frame beta chains were retained. Here each entry gathers all rows of one CDR3 protein and keeps the most common genes and DNA. The V and J calls and clone size come from TCRdb's table, not from the authors' own analysis. This sample has about 580,000 distinct CDR3 sequences in its table, and about 45% of those were observed once. The biggest ten clones account for 20% to 25% of the sample.

What the work shows at the level of the full study, not this receptor alone: Estimates of total diversity based on one million sequenced T cells were considered lower bounds and underestimates. Compared with the aged group, the long-lived group had more naive CD4+ T cells, fewer expanded clones and increased TCR diversity, suggesting age selection. The percentage of naive T cells measured by flow cytometry correlated strongly with observed TCR beta diversity. Since profiling was done on bulk unsorted PBMCs, naive and antigen-experienced compartments could not be conclusively compared. The CMV infection status of donors was not known, potentially confounding age-related changes in expanded clonotypes. As age increased, observed TCR beta diversity per million T cells dropped in a roughly linear way, and a significant reduction was already evident by age 40.

The 35 to 40 donors, aged roughly 6 to 90 years, were systemically healthy Caucasian individuals from Russia. Each donor gave around 9.9 milliliters of peripheral blood, collected into EDTA-treated Vacutainer tubes. Ficoll-Paque density-gradient centrifugation was used to isolate PBMCs, with at least 6.5 million per sample. Trizol reagent was used to extract total RNA from PBMCs, with at least 6 micrograms per sample. Naive CD45RAhigh/CD27high T cell percentages were measured by flow cytometry on a PBMC aliquot from every donor. This clonotype was detected only a few times. Its antigen has not been determined. The sample holds no much larger clone one base away, and base qualities are not on file.

Sample: blood. The TCR comes from an older man in good health. The chain uses TRBV2 and TRBJ2-6; the D gene is not confidently resolved. The CDR3 has the sequence CASSEGHSGANVLTF. The bases read TGTGCCAGCAGTGAAGGGCACTCTGGGGCCAACGTCCTGACTTTC.